This T cell receptor (beta chain) derives from a study of regulatory T cells in long-lasting Graves disease. Combining iRepertoire HTBI primers with Arm-PCR of CDR3 regions, the authors built TCR beta libraries. TCRdb re-analysed the multiplex PCR reads in MiXCR, keeping a single row per CDR3 protein. The sample consists of a few hundred thousand distinct CDR3 sequences, 22% of them appearing once. This CDR3 has 14 residues. CDR1 SGHRS and CDR2 YFSETQ come from the germline V gene. The V gene lost 5 bases and the J gene lost 4 bases, with 15 bases spanning the gap. As for time point: persistent/refractory GD, antithyroid drugs over 5 years with positive TRAb. Making the TCR library involved RNA that had been extracted from PBMCs. It was American Thyroid Association guidelines that determined Graves' disease diagnosis. Whole-study results and caveats: Persistent Graves' disease cases displayed lower TCR diversity than newly diagnosed ones.

Turning to this clonotype: The antigen remains unidentified.

The receptor was isolated from a female donor with Graves disease. The V gene is TRBV5-1, the J gene TRBJ2-5, with a possible D match to TRBD2 (6 bases). The sample consisted of peripheral blood mononuclear cells (PBMCs), taken when the disease was refractory, from a patient treated with antithyroid drugs. CDR3 nucleotide sequence: TGCGCCAGCAGGCCAACCGGGACTCTAGAGACCCAGTACTTC. Translation gives CASRPTGTLETQYF.